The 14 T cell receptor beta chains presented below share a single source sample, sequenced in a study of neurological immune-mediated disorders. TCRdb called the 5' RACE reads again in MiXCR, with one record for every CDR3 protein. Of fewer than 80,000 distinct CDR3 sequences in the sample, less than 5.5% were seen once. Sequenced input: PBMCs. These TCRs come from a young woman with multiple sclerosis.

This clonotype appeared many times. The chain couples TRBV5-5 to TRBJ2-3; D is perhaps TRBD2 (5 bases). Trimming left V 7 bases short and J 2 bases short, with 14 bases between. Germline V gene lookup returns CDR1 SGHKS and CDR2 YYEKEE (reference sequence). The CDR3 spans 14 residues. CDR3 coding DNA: TGTGCCAGCTCCGGGATACTTAACACAGATACGCAGTATTTT. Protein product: CASSGILNTDTQYF.

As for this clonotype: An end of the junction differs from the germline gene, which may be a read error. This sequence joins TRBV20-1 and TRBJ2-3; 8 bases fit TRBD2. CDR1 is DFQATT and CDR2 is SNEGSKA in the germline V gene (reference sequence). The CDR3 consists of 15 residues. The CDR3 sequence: CSQEGRGATTDTQYF. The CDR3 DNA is TGCAGCCAGGAAGGGCGGGGGGCTACCACAGATACACAGTATTTT.

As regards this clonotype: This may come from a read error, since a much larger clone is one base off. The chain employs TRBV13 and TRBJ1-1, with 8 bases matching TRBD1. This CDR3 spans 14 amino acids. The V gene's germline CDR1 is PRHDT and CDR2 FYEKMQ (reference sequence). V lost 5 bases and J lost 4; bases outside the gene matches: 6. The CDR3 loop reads CASSHRTGLTEAFF. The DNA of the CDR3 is TGTGCCAGCAGCCATAGGACAGGGCTCACTGAAGCTTTCTTT.

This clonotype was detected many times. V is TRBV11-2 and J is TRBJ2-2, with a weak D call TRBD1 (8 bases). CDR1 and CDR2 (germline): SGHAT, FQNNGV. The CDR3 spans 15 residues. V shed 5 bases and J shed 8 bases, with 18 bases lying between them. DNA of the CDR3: TGTGCCAGCAGCCCCACAGGGGGGGGGCGTGGGGAGCTGTTTTTT. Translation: CASSPTGGGRGELFF.

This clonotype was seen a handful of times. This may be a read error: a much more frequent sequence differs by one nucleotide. CDR3 in amino acids: CASSKPGVRAFF. CDR3 DNA: TGTGCCAGCAGTAAACCGGGAGTTCGTGCTTTCTTT. The chain recombines TRBV12-3 or TRBV12-4 with TRBJ1-1; D ambiguous. Deletions cut 5 bases from V and 11 bases from J, with 15 bases between. The CDR3 consists of 12 residues.

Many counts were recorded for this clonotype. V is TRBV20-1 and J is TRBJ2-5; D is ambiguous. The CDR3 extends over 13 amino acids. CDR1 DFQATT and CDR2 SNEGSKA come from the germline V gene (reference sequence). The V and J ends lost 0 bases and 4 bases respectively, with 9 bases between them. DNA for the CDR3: TGCAGTGCTAGAGAGGGTCAACGAGAGACCCAGTACTTC. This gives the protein CSAREGQRETQYF.

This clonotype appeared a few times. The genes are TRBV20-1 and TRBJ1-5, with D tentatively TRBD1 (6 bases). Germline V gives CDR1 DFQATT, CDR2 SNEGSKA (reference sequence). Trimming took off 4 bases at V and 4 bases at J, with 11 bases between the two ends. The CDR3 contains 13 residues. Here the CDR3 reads CSATFQGNQPQHF. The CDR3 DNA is TGCAGTGCTACCTTCCAGGGGAATCAGCCCCAGCATTTT.

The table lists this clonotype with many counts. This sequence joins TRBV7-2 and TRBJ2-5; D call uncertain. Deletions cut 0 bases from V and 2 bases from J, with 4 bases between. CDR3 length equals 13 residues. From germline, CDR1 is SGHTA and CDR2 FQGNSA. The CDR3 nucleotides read TGTGCCAGCAGCTTAGCGTGGCAAGAGACCCAGTACTTC. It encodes CASSLAWQETQYF.

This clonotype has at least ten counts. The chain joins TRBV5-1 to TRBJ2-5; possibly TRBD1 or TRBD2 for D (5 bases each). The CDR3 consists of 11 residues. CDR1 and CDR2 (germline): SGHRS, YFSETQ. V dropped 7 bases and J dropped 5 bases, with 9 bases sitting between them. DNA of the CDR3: TGCGCCAGCCGCAGGGAGGAGACCCAGTACTTC. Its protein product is CASRREETQYF. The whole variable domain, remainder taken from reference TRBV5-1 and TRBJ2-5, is KAGVTQTPRYLIKTRGQQVTLSCSPISGHRSVSWYQQTPGQGLQFLFEYFSETQRNKGNFPGRFSGRQFSNSRSEMNVSTLELGDSALYLCASRREETQYFGPGTRLLVL.

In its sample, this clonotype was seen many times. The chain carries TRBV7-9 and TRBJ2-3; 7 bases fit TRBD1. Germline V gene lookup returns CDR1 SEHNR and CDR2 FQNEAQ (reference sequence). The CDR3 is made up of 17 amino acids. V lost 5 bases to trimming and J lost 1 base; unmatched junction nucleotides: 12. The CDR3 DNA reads TGTGCCAGCAGCCCCTACCCAGGGGGATTGGGCACAGATACGCAGTATTTT. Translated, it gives CASSPYPGGLGTDTQYF.

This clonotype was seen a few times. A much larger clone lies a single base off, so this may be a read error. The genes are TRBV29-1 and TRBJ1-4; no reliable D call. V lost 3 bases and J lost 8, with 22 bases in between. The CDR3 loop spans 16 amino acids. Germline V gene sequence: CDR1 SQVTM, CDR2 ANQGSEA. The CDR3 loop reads CSVDGFPGKGNEKLFF. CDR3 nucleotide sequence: TGCAGCGTTGACGGTTTCCCGGGAAAGGGCAACGAAAAACTGTTTTTT.

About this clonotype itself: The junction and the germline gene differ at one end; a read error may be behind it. DNA for the CDR3: TGTGCCAGCAGCCAAATTGCAGGACAGCCCCAGAATTTT. Its protein is CASSQIAGQPQNF. The chain is built from TRBV4-2 and TRBJ1-5, with D maybe TRBD1 (6 bases). Germline V gives CDR1 LGHNA, CDR2 YNFKEQ. The CDR3 totals 13 residues.

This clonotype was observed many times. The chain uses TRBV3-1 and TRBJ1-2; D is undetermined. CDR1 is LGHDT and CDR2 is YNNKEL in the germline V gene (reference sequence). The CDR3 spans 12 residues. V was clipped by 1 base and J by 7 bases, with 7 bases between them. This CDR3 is CASSQARIGYTF. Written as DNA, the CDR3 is TGTGCCAGCAGCCAAGCACGAATTGGCTACACCTTC.

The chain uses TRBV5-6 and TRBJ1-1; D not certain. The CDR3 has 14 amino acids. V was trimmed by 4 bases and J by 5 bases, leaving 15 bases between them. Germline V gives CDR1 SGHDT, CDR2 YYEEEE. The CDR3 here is CASSRSFGITEAFF. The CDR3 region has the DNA TGTGCCAGCAGCAGGAGTTTCGGGATTACTGAAGCTTTCTTT.